A selection of T cell receptor beta chains follows, all from one sample in a study of T-cell memory formation after mild COVID-19. From the 5' RACE reads, TCRdb called clonotypes with MiXCR, one entry per CDR3 protein. The profile covers roughly 410,000 distinct CDR3 sequences, with approximately 24% appearing a single time and 8.8% taken by the ten largest. Sequencing used PBMCs or a T cell subset sorted from them (not recorded which). Receptors were obtained from an adult woman who had mild COVID-19 (a few samples of this study predate the infection). Cell type and time point are not known. The CDR3 runs from the conserved cysteine through the conserved F or W. A D gene is named only where the DNA matches it firmly. Size tells how often a clone was seen (once, few, many) or the class of an expanded clone, and some rows leave it out.

J: TRBJ2-1; length: 17; size: -; V: TRBV7-6; D: TRBD2; DNA: TGTGCCAGCAGCTTAGGGACCGGGAGGAGCTCCTACAATGAGCAGTTCTTC; CDR3: CASSLGTGRSSYNEQFF
J: TRBJ2-2; length: 17; size: -; V: TRBV9; D: TRBD1; DNA: TGTGCCAGCAGCGTGTATCTAGGGGGCCCGGGCACCGGGGAGCTGTTTTTT; CDR3: CASSVYLGGPGTGELFF
J: TRBJ1-1; length: 14; size: few; V: TRBV4-1; D: -; DNA: TGCGCCAGCAGCCAACCCCCGGGACACCTGGAAGCTTTCTTT; CDR3: CASSQPPGHLEAFF
J: TRBJ1-1; length: 19; size: once; V: TRBV23-1; D: -; DNA: TGCGCCAGCAGTCCCCTTCTTGGAGGGGCCATTCCTTTGAACACTGAAGCTTTCTTT; CDR3: CASSPLLGGAIPLNTEAFF
J: TRBJ2-5; length: 15; size: few; V: TRBV5-1; D: TRBD1; DNA: TGCGCCAGCAGCAATACCGGGACAGGGAAGGAGACCCAGTACTTC; CDR3: CASSNTGTGKETQYF
J: TRBJ2-5; length: 17; size: -; V: TRBV9; D: -; DNA: TGTGCCAGCAGTCTAGGGGTTGGGTCTAGCGAGTTGGAGACCCAGTACTTC; CDR3: CASSLGVGSSELETQYF
J: TRBJ2-1; length: 18; size: few; V: TRBV5-1; D: -; DNA: TGCGCCAGCAGCTTGGCCTCAGACTTGGGGCTTTCCTACAATGAGCAGTTCTTC; CDR3: CASSLASDLGLSYNEQFF
J: TRBJ2-7; length: 13; size: few; V: TRBV7-9; D: -; DNA: TGTGCCAGCAGCCAAACGGGGGCGAAAGAGCAGTACTTC; CDR3: CASSQTGAKEQYF
J: TRBJ2-7; length: 13; size: many; V: TRBV5-1; D: TRBD2; DNA: TGCGCCAGCAGCCGGGGGGAGACCTACGAGCAGTACTTC; CDR3: CASSRGETYEQYF
J: TRBJ1-1; length: 14; size: few; V: TRBV7-3; D: -; DNA: TGTGCCAGCAGCGCCGGGACGGGGAGGACTGAAGCTTTCTTT; CDR3: CASSAGTGRTEAFF
J: TRBJ2-3; length: 13; size: few; V: TRBV29-1; D: -; DNA: TGCAGCGTTGACGACAGGAACACAGATACGCAGTATTTT; CDR3: CSVDDRNTDTQYF
J: TRBJ2-2; length: 15; size: -; V: TRBV19; D: -; DNA: TGTGCCAGTACCCAAAGGGGAAGGGAGGCCGGGGAGCTGTTTTTT; CDR3: CASTQRGREAGELFF
J: TRBJ2-7; length: 14; size: few; V: TRBV4-1; D: -; DNA: TGCGCCAGCAGCCAGGGGGCTATTGGGTACGAGCAGTACTTC; CDR3: CASSQGAIGYEQYF
J: TRBJ2-2; length: 15; size: -; V: TRBV7-2; D: TRBD1; DNA: TGTGCCAGCAGCCCGGGACAGGGGGCTGGCGGGGAGCTGTTTTTT; CDR3: CASSPGQGAGGELFF
J: TRBJ2-3; length: 15; size: -; V: TRBV12-3/TRBV12-4; D: -; DNA: TGTGCCAGCAGTTTTTCTGCTAGTCTCACAGATACGCAGTATTTT; CDR3: CASSFSASLTDTQYF
J: TRBJ2-5; length: 15; size: few; V: TRBV28; D: TRBD1; DNA: TGTGCCAGCAGACCAGGGACAGTCGTACAAGAGACCCAGTACTTC; CDR3: CASRPGTVVQETQYF
J: TRBJ2-6; length: 16; size: -; V: TRBV7-8; D: -; DNA: TGTGCCAGCAGCTTACCCCAGGGTCCGGGGGCCAACGTCCTGACTTTC; CDR3: CASSLPQGPGANVLTF
J: TRBJ2-7; length: 11; size: -; V: TRBV7-2; D: -; DNA: TGTGCCAGCAGCCCCGCCCGGGAGCAGTACTTC; CDR3: CASSPAREQYF
J: TRBJ2-1; length: 13; size: few; V: TRBV7-2; D: TRBD2; DNA: TGTGCCAGCAGCCCCGCGGGGGTTAATGAGCAGTTCTTC; CDR3: CASSPAGVNEQFF
J: TRBJ2-1; length: 13; size: -; V: TRBV10-3; D: -; DNA: TGTGCCATCAGCGAGGCCAATTACAATGAGCAGTTCTTC; CDR3: CAISEANYNEQFF
J: TRBJ1-2; length: 15; size: -; V: TRBV4-3; D: TRBD1; DNA: TGCGCCAGCAGCCCCGACCGGGACAGGGCCTATGGCTACACCTTC; CDR3: CASSPDRDRAYGYTF
J: TRBJ2-5; length: 15; size: -; V: TRBV6-5; D: TRBD1; DNA: TGTGCCAGCAGTTACGGGCAGGGGGACCAAGAGACCCAGTACTTC; CDR3: CASSYGQGDQETQYF
J: TRBJ1-1; length: 13; size: -; V: TRBV14; D: -; DNA: TGTGCCAGCACTCAAGGGGGATTCACTGAAGCTTTCTTT; CDR3: CASTQGGFTEAFF
J: TRBJ1-1; length: 15; size: -; V: TRBV13; D: TRBD1; DNA: TGTGCCAGCAGGGCCTTTGGGACAGGGGGCACTGAAGCTTTCTTT; CDR3: CASRAFGTGGTEAFF
J: TRBJ2-3; length: 13; size: -; V: TRBV5-1; D: -; DNA: TGCGCCAGCAGACACCAGAACACAGATACGCAGTATTTT; CDR3: CASRHQNTDTQYF
J: TRBJ2-2; length: 15; size: -; V: TRBV30; D: TRBD1; DNA: TGTGCCTGGAGTGGGGGACAGGGGGACACCGGGGAGCTGTTTTTT; CDR3: CAWSGGQGDTGELFF
J: TRBJ1-1; length: 16; size: -; V: TRBV5-1; D: TRBD1; DNA: TGCGCCAGCAGCTTGGCTCGACAGGGGCGAGTCACTGAAGCTTTCTTT; CDR3: CASSLARQGRVTEAFF
J: TRBJ2-1; length: 9; size: -; V: TRBV2; D: -; DNA: TGTGCCAGCAGCAATGAGCAGTTCTTC; CDR3: CASSNEQFF
J: TRBJ2-5; length: 14; size: few; V: TRBV9; D: -; DNA: TGTGCCAGCAGCGTAGAATCGGGCTGGGAGACCCAGTACTTC; CDR3: CASSVESGWETQYF
J: TRBJ2-1; length: 10; size: -; V: TRBV6-1; D: -; DNA: TGTGCCAGCAGCCTAGAAAGATGGATCTTC; CDR3: CASSLERWIF
J: TRBJ1-1; length: 14; size: few; V: TRBV2; D: -; DNA: TGTGCCAGCAGTGAATTGATGGTGGGGACTGAAGCTTTCTTT; CDR3: CASSELMVGTEAFF
J: TRBJ2-5; length: 13; size: few; V: TRBV7-6; D: -; DNA: TGTGCCAGCAGCAAAATCCTCGGGGAGACCCAGTACTTC; CDR3: CASSKILGETQYF
J: TRBJ2-1; length: 19; size: few; V: TRBV6-2/TRBV6-3; D: TRBD2; DNA: TGTGCCAGCAGTTATGACCTTGGGACTAGCGGGAAAGGGTGGAATGAGCAGTTCTTC; CDR3: CASSYDLGTSGKGWNEQFF
J: TRBJ1-5; length: 14; size: -; V: TRBV7-9; D: -; DNA: TGTGCCAGCAGTCACACGGGAGAGGAACAGCCCCAGCATTTT; CDR3: CASSHTGEEQPQHF
J: TRBJ1-2; length: 17; size: -; V: TRBV7-8; D: -; DNA: TGTGCCAGCAGCTTAGAGGCACACGGGACACTGAACTATGGCTACACCTTC; CDR3: CASSLEAHGTLNYGYTF
J: TRBJ2-1; length: 20; size: -; V: TRBV4-3; D: -; DNA: TGCGCCAGCAGCCAAGAAGCCCTGGTTTCAGGGGGACTAGAAACCAATGAGCAGTTCTTC; CDR3: CASSQEALVSGGLETNEQFF
J: TRBJ2-4; length: 13; size: -; V: TRBV5-6; D: -; DNA: TGTGCCAGCAGCCCGGGGGAAAAAAACATTCAGTACTTC; CDR3: CASSPGEKNIQYF
J: TRBJ2-3; length: 14; size: -; V: TRBV15; D: -; DNA: TGTGCCACCAGCAGAGAGGGGCTTCGAGATACGCAGTATTTT; CDR3: CATSREGLRDTQYF
J: TRBJ1-1; length: 13; size: -; V: TRBV30; D: TRBD1; DNA: TGTGCCTGGACAGTGGACAGGGCAACTGAAGCTTTCTTT; CDR3: CAWTVDRATEAFF
J: TRBJ1-2; length: 17; size: -; V: TRBV10-3; D: TRBD1; DNA: TGTGCCATCAGTGGAGGGACAGGGGGCGCGAGGAACTATGGCTACACCTTC; CDR3: CAISGGTGGARNYGYTF
J: TRBJ1-1; length: 11; size: -; V: TRBV12-3/TRBV12-4; D: -; DNA: TGTGCCAGCAGCCCGGGGGGTGAAGCTTTCTTT; CDR3: CASSPGGEAFF
J: TRBJ2-5; length: 17; size: few; V: TRBV6-1; D: -; DNA: TGTGCCAGCAGTGAAAAGAAGGCGGTCCTCACGGGGGAGACCCAGTACTTC; CDR3: CASSEKKAVLTGETQYF